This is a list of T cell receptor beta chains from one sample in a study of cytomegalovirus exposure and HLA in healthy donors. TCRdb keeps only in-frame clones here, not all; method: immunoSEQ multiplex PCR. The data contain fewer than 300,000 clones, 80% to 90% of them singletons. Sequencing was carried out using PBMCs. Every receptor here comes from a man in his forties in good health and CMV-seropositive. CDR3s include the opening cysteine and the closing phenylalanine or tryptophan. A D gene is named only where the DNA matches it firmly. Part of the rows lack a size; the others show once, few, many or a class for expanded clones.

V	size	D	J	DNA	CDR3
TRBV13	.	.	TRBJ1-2	TGTGCCAGCAGCCTAACCAGGGGTGGCTACACCTTC	CASSLTRGGYTF
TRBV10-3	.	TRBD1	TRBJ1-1	TGTGCCATCACCCCCGGGACAGCGGACTCTGGCACTGAAGCTTTCTTT	CAITPGTADSGTEAFF
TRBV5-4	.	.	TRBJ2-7	TGTGCCAGCAGCTTGGCCAGGGGACACGAGCAGTACTTC	CASSLARGHEQYF
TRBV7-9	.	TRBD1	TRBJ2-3	TGTGCCAGCAGCTTAAGGGGACAGGGGGCCTCAGATACGCAGTATTTT	CASSLRGQGASDTQYF
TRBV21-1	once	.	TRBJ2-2	TGTGCCAGCAGCAAAAACAGGGGAACCGGGGAGCTGTTTTTT	CASSKNRGTGELFF
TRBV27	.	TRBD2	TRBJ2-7	TGTGCCAGCAGCCCGAATCTAGCGGGGTCGACCTACGAGCAGTACTTC	CASSPNLAGSTYEQYF
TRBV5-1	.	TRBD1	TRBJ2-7	TGCGCCAGCAGCCCGGAACAGGGGGGCCACGAGCAGTACTTC	CASSPEQGGHEQYF
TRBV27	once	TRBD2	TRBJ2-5	TGTGCCAGCAGTATCTCGGCGGGAGATTCGGGAGAGACCCAGTACTTC	CASSISAGDSGETQYF
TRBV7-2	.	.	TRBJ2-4	TGTGCCAGCACCCCCGGGGAAAACATTCAGTACTTC	CASTPGENIQYF
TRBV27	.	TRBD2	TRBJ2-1	TGTGCCAGCAGTTTATTCGGGCCTCAAACTAGCGGGAGTAGGAATGAGCAGTTCTTC	CASSLFGPQTSGSRNEQFF
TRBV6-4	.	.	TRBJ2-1	TGTGCCAGCAGTGCCGACGGGAGAGGGTTCGATGAGCAGTTCTTC	CASSADGRGFDEQFF
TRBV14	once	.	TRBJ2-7	TGTGCCAGCAGCCAAGCGGGGACCTACGAGCAGTACTTC	CASSQAGTYEQYF
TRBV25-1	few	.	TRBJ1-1	TGTGCCAGCAGTCCCACAGCGAACACTGAAGCTTTCTTT	CASSPTANTEAFF
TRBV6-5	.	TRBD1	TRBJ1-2	TGTGCCAGCAGTTACTCGACCAGGGGGCTTTCTGGCTACACCTTC	CASSYSTRGLSGYTF
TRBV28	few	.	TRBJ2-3	TGTGCCAGCAGGAGGGCAGGGGGCACAGATACGCAGTATTTT	CASRRAGGTDTQYF
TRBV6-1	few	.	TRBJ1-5	TGTGCCAGCAGTGAAAGACAGAATAATCAGCCCCAGCATTTT	CASSERQNNQPQHF
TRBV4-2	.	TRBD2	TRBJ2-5	TGTGCCAGCAGCTCGACTAGCGGGCCCCAAGAGACCCAGTACTTC	CASSSTSGPQETQYF
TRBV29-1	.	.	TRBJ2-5	TGCAGCGCCATATCACAGGGACGTACGGAGACCCAGTACTTC	CSAISQGRTETQYF
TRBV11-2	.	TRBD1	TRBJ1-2	TGTGCCAGCAGCCTACAGGGGGATTATGGCTACACCTTC	CASSLQGDYGYTF
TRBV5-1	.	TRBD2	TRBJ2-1	TGCGCCAGCAGCTTGACCCCCCGGGGGGGGAGGGCCTACAATGAGCAGTTCTTC	CASSLTPRGGRAYNEQFF
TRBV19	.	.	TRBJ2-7	TGTGCCAGTAGATTAAAGGGACTTTCCCACGAGCAGTACTTC	CASRLKGLSHEQYF
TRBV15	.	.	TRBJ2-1	TGTGCCACCAGCAGAGTAGAGGTGCCAAATGAGCAGTTCTTC	CATSRVEVPNEQFF
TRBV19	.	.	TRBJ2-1	TGTGCCAGTAACTCCCACAATGAGCAGTTCTTC	CASNSHNEQFF
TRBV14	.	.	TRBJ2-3	TGTGCCAGCAGCCTCAACACAGATACGCAGTATTTT	CASSLNTDTQYF
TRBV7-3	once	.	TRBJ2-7	TGTGCCAGCAGCCTTTTTACAGGGCTCTCCTACGAGCAGTACTTC	CASSLFTGLSYEQYF
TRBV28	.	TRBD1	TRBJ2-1	TGTGCCAGCAGTCCGGGACAGTACAATGAGCAGTTCTTC	CASSPGQYNEQFF
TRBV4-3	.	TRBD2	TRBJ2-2	TGCGCCAGCAGCCAAGCTGCGACTAGCGGGATTGGCACCGGGGAGCTGTTTTTT	CASSQAATSGIGTGELFF
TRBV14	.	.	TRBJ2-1	TGTGCCAGCAGCCAACTACAGGTGTCGAGCTCCTACAATGAGCAGTTCTTC	CASSQLQVSSSYNEQFF
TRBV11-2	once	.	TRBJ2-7	TGTGCCAGCAGCTCCGACTTAGGGGCCCCTGGCAAGCAGTACTTC	CASSSDLGAPGKQYF
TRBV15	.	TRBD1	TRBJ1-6	TGTGCCACCACCAAGACAGGGAATAATAATTCACCCCTCCACTTT	CATTKTGNNNSPLHF
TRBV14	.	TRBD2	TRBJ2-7	TGTGCCAGCAGCCAAGGGCCTAGCGGACCCTACGAGCAGTACTTC	CASSQGPSGPYEQYF
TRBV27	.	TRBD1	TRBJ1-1	TGTGCCAGCAGTCCCCTCTTTTCGGGACAGGGCACTGAAGCTTTCTTT	CASSPLFSGQGTEAFF
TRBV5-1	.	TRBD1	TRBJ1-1	TGCGCCAGCAGGAGGATGGACAGGGGGTTCTTGAACACTGAAGCTTTCTTT	CASRRMDRGFLNTEAFF
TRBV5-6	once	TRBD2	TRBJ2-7	TGTGCCAGCAGCCGAACTAGCGCTCCCCGGGTCTACGAGCAGTACTTC	CASSRTSAPRVYEQYF
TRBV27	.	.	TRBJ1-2	TGTGCCAGCAGTAACGTCGGGGGACGCGGTTATGGCTACACCTTC	CASSNVGGRGYGYTF
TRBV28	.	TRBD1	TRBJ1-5	TGTGCCAGCAGAGTACGGGACAGGAAGATGCCGCTGCGGTATCAGCCCCAGCATTTT	CASRVRDRKMPLRYQPQHF
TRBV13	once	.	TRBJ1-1	TGTGCCAGCAGCTTAGGTAGGGGCGGCACTGAAGCTTTCTTT	CASSLGRGGTEAFF
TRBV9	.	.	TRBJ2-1	TGTGCCAGCAGCCTTATACCCCGGGAGTCTGAGGATGAGCAGTTCTTC	CASSLIPRESEDEQFF
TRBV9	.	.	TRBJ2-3	TGTGCCAGCAGCGTAGGATTAGTTGGAGATACGCAGTATTTT	CASSVGLVGDTQYF
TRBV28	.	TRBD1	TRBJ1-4	TGTGCCAGCAGTCTCGACAGGGAAGATGAAAAACTGTTTTTT	CASSLDREDEKLFF
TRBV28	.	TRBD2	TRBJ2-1	TGTGCCAGCAGCCCCGGACTAGCGGGGTACAATGAGCAGTTCTTC	CASSPGLAGYNEQFF
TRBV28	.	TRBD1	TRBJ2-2	TGTGCCAGCAGTCTACCGGGACAGGGGAACACCGGGGAGCTGTTTTTT	CASSLPGQGNTGELFF
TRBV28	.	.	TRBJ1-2	TGTGCCAGCAGCGACACGGTTGACTACACCTTC	CASSDTVDYTF
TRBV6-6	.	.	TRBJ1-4	TGTGCCAGCAGTTACACCATAGGGGCTCCCGATGAAAAACTGTTTTTT	CASSYTIGAPDEKLFF
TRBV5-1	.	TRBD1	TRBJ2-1	TGCGCCAGCAGCCCCACCGGGACAGGACTTTACAATGAGCAGTTCTTC	CASSPTGTGLYNEQFF
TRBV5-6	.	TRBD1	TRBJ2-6	TGTGCCAGCAGCCCAACGGACAGGGGGCTTTCTGGGGCCAACGTCCTGACTTTC	CASSPTDRGLSGANVLTF